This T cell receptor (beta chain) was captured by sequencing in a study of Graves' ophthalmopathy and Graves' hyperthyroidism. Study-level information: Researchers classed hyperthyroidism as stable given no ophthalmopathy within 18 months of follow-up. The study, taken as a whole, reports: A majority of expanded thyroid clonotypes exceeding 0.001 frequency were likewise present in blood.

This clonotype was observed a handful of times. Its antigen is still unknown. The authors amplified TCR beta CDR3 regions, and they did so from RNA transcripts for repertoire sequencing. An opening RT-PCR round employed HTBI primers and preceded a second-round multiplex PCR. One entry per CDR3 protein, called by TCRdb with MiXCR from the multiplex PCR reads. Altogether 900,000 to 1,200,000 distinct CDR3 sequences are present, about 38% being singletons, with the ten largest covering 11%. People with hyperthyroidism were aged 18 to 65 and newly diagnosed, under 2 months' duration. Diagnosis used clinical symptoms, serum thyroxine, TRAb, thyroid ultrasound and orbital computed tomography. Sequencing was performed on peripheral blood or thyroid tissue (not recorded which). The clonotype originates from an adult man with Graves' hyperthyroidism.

CDR3 sequence: CASGSETEAFF. DNA for the CDR3: TGTGCTAGTGGTTCGGAAACTGAAGCTTTCTTT. This chain joins TRBV12-5 and TRBJ1-1; D remains ambiguous. CDR1 is LGHNT, CDR2 FRNRAP, per germline. V was trimmed by 4 bases and J by 5 bases, leaving 5 bases between them. The CDR3 is 11 residues long. Full variable domain (rest looked up from reference TRBV12-5 and TRBJ1-1): DARVTQTPRHKVTEMGQEVTMRCQPILGHNTVFWYRQTMMQGLELLAYFRNRAPLDDSGMPKDRFSAEMPDATLATLKIQPSEPRDSAVYFCASGSETEAFFGQGTRLTVV.